The entry below describes one T cell receptor (beta chain). Its antigen is unknown. Within one base of it there is no much larger clone, and no base qualities were kept. CDR1 MNHEY and CDR2 SVGAGI were looked up in the germline V gene. V is clipped by 6 bases and J by 2 bases, and the sequence between their germline boundaries is 17 bases long. Including cysteine and phenylalanine, the CDR3 has 15 amino acids. This entry keeps only the CDR3 DNA: 45 bases, framed from base 1. The data derive from a study of blood T cell repertoires in COVID-19 (TCRdb year 2020). Context from the whole study: The collaborator samples originated in the United States, Italy and Spain and spanned the acute and convalescent phases of COVID-19. The prospective study material was composed of cDNA or gDNA derived from T cells, B-cell-depleted T cells, or PBMCs. Subjects who had been exposed to COVID-19, were actively infected with it, or had recovered from it provided the deeply sampled blood TCRbeta repertoires that made up the dataset. The repertoires were made available in a free public database intended to serve as a resource for research on the immune response to SARS-CoV-2. Samples were obtained from the ongoing ImmuneRACE study (first 160 participants) and from 1,254 subjects provided by 6 global collaborators. The sample metadata nearly always contained a de-identified subject ID, COVID-19 status, age in years and sex. Where available, HLA class I and class II types were obtained from metadata supplied by the sample provider rather than from assay-based typing.

Whole blood was collected in K2EDTA tubes by collaborating institutions according to the institutions' own protocols. Collaborator samples were shipped for TCRbeta analysis as frozen whole blood, isolated PBMCs, or DNA extracted from either sample type. What the study reported, not specific to this receptor: How much clinical and demographic metadata was included differed by source and by participant, and the metadata was provided uncurated.

TCRbeta CDR3 regions were amplified from genomic DNA using the immunoSEQ Assay, a bias-controlled multiplex PCR. The study's processing was this. Nucleated cell counts per sample were estimated from amplification of reference gene primers within the assay. Sequence reads were collapsed and filtered to measure the absolute abundance of every unique TCRbeta CDR3 rearrangement. Productive Simpson clonality was computed per sample as the square root of Simpson's diversity index over productive rearrangements. TCRdb mirrors the immuneACCESS table, restricted to in-frame sequences. Some clones are absent from its copies; in checked studies, under half trace to an unresolved V gene, and the reason for the others is unknown. V and J calls and clone size are those listed in that table; D and trimming were worked out from the DNA. The sample yields about 120,000 clones; over 70% were counted once. About 2.3% of the sample is taken by the ten largest.

This sequence uses TRBV6-5 and TRBJ2-7; perhaps TRBD2 is the D gene, with 6 bases matching. The sample taken for sequencing was peripheral blood. The TCR comes from a man in his 70s with acute or convalescent COVID-19. The CDR3 region reads CASSRPGERAYEQYF. The sequence in DNA is TGTGCCAGCAGCCGCCCGGGGGAACGGGCCTACGAGCAGTACTTC.